What follows are 4 T cell receptor beta chains derived from one specimen sequenced in a study of blood T cell repertoires in COVID-19. Profiled with immunoSEQ multiplex PCR; TCRdb holds only in-frame clones, not every one. The table records around 160,000 clones, 78% of them present only once. The sample taken for sequencing was peripheral blood. These receptors came from an elderly woman with acute or convalescent COVID-19.

The rearrangement uses TRBV27 and TRBJ2-3, with 8 positions matching TRBD2. V was pared by 6 bases and J by 3 bases, with 2 bases of the junction left unmatched. From germline, CDR1 is MNHEY and CDR2 SMNVEV (reference sequence). The CDR3 is made up of 13 amino acids. CDR3 sequence (DNA): TGTGCCAGCAGGTCTAGCGGGACAGATACGCAGTATTTT. Its protein is CASRSSGTDTQYF.

Only one count was recorded for this clone. The J gene is TRBJ1-2, the V gene TRBV25-1, with D perhaps matching TRBD1 (6 bases). The germline V gene encodes CDR1 MGHDK and CDR2 SYGVNS. V lost 1 base, J lost 2 bases, and 20 bases lay in between. The CDR3 has 18 amino acids. The DNA of the CDR3 is TGTGCCAGCAGTGAATGGGGAGGGGGTTCGGAATTAAACTATGGCTACACCTTC. This encodes CASSEWGGGSELNYGYTF.

CDR3 DNA sequence: TGTGCCAGCGCTTCGCGGGTCCCGTGGGGGACAGGGTCACAGCCCCAGCATTTT. It specifies CASASRVPWGTGSQPQHF. The J gene is TRBJ1-5, the V gene TRBV27; 9 bases align to TRBD1. Germline assignment: CDR1 MNHEY and CDR2 SMNVEV (reference sequence). This CDR3 comprises 18 residues. The ends lost 8 bases at V and 7 bases at J; junction bases unmatched: 21.

The chain joins TRBV10-2 to TRBJ2-3; D gene ambiguous. CDR3 length: 13 residues. V lost 6 bases to trimming and J lost 1 base, with 8 bases between them. In germline, CDR1 is WSHSY, CDR2 SAAADI. CDR3 residues: CASRSSGTDTQYF. DNA of the CDR3: TGCGCCAGCAGAAGTTCGGGCACAGATACGCAGTATTTT.